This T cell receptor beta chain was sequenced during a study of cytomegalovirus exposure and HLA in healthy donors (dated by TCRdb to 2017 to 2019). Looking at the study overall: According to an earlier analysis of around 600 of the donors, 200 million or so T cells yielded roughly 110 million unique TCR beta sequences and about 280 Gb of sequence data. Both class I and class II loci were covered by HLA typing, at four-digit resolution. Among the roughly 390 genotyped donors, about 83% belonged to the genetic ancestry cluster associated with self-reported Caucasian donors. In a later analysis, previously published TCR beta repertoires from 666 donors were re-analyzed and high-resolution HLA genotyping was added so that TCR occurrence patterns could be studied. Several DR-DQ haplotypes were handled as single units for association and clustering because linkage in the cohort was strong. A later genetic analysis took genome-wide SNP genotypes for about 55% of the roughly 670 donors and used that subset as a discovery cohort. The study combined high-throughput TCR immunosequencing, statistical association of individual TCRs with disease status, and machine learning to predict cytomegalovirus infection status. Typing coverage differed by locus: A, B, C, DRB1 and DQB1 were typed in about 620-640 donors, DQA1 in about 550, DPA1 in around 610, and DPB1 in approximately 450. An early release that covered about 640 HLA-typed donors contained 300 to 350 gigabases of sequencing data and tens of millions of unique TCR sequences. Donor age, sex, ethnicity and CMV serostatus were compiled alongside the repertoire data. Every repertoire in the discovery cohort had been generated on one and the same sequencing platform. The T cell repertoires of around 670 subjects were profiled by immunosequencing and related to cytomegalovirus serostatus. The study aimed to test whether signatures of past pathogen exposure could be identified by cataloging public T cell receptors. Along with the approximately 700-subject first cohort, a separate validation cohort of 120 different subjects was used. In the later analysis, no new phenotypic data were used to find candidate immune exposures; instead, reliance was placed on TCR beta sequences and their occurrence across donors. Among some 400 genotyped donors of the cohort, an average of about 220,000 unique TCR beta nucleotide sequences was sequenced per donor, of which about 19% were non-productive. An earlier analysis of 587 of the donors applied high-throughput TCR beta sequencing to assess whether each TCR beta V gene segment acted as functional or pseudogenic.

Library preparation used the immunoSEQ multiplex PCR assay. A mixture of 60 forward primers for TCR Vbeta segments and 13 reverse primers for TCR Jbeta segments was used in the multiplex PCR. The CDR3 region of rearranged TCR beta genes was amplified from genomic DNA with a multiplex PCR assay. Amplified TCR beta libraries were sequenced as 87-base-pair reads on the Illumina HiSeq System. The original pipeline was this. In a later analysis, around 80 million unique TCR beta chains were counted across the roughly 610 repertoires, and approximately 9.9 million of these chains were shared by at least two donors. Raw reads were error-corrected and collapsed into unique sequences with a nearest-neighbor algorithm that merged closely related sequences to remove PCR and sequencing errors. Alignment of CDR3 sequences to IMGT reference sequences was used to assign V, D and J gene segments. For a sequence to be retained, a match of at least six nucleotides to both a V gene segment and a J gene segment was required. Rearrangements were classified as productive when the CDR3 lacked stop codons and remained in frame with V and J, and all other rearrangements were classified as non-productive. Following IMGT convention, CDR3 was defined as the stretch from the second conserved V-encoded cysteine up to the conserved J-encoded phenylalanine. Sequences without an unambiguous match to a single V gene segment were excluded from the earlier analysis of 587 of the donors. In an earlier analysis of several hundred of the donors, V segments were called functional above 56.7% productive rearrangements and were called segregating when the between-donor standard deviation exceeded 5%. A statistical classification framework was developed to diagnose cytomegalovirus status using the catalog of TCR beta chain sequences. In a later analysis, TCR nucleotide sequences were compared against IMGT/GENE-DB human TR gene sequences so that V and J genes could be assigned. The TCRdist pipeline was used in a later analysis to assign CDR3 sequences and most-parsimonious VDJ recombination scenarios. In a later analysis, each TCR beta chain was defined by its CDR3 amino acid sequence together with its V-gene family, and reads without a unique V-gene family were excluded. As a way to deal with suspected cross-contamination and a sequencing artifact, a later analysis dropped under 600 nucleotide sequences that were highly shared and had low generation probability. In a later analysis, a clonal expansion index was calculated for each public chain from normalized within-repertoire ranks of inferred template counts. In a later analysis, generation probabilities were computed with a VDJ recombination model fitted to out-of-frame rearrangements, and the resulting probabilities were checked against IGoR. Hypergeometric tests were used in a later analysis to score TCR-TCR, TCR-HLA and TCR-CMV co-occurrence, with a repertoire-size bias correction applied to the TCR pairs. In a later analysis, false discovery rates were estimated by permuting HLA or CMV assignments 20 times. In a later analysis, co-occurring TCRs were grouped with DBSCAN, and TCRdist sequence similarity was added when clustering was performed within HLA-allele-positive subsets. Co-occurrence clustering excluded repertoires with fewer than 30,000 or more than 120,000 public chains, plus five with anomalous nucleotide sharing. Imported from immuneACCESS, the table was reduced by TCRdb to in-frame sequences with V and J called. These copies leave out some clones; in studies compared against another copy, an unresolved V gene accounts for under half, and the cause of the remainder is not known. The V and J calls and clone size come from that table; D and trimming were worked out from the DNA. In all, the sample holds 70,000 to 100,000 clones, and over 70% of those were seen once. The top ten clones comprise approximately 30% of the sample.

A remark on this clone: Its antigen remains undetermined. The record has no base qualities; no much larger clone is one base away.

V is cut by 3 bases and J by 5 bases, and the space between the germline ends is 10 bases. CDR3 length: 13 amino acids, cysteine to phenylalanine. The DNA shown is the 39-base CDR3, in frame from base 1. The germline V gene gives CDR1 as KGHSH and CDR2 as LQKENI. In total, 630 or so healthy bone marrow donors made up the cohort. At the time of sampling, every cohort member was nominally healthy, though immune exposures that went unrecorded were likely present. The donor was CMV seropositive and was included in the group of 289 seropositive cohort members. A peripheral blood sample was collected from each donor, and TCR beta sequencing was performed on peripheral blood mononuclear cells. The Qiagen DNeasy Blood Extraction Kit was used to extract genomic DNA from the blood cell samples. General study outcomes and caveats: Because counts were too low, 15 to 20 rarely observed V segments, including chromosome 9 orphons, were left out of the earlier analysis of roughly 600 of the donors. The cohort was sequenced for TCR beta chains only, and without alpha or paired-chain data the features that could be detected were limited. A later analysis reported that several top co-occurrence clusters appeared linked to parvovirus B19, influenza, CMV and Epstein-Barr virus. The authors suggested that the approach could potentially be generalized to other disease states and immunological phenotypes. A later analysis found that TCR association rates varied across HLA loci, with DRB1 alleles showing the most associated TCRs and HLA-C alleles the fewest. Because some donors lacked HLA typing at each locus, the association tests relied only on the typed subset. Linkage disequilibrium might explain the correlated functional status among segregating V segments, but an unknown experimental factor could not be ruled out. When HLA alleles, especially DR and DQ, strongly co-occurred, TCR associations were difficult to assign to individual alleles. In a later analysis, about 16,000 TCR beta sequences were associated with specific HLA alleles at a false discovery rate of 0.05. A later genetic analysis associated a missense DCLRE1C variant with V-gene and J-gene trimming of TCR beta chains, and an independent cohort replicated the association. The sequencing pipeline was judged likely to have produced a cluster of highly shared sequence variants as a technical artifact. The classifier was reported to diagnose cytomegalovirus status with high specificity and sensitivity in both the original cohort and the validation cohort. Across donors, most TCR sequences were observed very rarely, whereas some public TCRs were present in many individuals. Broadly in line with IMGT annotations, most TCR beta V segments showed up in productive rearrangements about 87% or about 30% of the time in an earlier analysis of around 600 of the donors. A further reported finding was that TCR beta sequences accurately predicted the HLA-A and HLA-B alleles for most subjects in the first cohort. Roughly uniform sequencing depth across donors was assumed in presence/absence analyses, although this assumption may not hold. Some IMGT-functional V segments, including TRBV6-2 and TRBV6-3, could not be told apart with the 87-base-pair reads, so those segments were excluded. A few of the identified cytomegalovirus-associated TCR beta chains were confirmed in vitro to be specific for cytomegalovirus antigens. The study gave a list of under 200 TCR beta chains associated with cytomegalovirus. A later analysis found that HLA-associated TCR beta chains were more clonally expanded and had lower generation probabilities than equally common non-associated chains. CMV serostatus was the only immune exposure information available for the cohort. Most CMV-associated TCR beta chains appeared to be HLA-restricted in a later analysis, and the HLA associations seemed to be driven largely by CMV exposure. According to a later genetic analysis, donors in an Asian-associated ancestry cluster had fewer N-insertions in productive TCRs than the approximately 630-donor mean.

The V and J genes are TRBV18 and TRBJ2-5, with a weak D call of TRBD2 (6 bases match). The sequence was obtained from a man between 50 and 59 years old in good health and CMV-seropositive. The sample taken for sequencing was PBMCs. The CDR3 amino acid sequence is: CASSPARGETQYF. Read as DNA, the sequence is TGTGCCAGCTCACCGGCACGGGGGGAGACCCAGTACTTC.